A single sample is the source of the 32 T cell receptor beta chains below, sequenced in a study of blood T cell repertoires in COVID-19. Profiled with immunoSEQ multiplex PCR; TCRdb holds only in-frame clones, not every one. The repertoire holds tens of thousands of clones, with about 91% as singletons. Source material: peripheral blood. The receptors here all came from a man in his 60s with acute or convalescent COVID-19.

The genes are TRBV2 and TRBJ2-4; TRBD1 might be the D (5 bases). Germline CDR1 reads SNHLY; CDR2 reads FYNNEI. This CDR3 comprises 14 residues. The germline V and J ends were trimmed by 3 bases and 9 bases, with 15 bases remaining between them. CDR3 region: CASSEGQVDSIQYF. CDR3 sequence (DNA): TGTGCCAGCAGTGAGGGGCAGGTGGATAGCATTCAGTACTTC.

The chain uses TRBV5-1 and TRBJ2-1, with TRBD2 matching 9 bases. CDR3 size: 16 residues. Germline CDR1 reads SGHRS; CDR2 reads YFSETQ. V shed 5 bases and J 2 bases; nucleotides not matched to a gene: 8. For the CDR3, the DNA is TGCGCCAGCAGTACATCTAGCGGGATGGCCTACAATGAGCAGTTCTTC. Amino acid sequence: CASSTSSGMAYNEQFF.

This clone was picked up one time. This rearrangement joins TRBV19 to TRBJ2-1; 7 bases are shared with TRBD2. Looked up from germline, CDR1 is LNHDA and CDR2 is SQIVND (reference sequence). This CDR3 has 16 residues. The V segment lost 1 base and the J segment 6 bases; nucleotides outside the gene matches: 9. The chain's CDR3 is CASSIVRLARGNEQFF. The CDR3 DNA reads TGTGCCAGTAGTATAGTCCGACTAGCTCGTGGCAATGAGCAGTTCTTC.

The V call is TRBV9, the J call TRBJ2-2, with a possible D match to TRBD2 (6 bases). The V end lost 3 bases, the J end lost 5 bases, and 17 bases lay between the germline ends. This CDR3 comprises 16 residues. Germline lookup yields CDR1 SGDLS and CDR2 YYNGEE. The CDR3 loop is CASSARGKGSTGELFF. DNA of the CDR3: TGTGCCAGCAGCGCGCGCGGGAAAGGTAGTACCGGGGAGCTGTTTTTT.

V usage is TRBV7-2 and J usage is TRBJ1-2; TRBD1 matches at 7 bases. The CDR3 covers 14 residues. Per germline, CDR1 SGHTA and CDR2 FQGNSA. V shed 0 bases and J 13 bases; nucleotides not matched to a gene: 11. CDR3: CASSLARQGGDCTF. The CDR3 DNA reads TGTGCCAGCAGCTTAGCGCGACAGGGTGGAGACTGCACCTTC. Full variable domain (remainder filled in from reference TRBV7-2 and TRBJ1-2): GAGVSQSPSNKVTEKGKDVELRCDPISGHTALYWYRQSLGQGLEFLIYFQGNSAPDKSGLPSDRFSAERTGGSVSTLTIQRTQQEDSAVYLCASSLARQGGDCTFGSGTRLTVV.

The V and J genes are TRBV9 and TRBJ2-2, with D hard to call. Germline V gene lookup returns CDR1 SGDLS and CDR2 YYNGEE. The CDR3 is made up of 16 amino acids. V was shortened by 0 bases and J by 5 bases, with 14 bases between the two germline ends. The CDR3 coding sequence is TGTGCCAGCAGCGTAGCTTCTCATAGTAGTACCGGGGAGCTGTTTTTT. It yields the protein CASSVASHSSTGELFF.

This CDR3 is CASSVPSGSSYNEQFF. The CDR3 bases are TGTGCCAGCAGTGTTCCTAGCGGGAGCTCCTACAATGAGCAGTTCTTC. This rearrangement joins TRBV9 to TRBJ2-1, with 10 bases matching TRBD2. This CDR3 contains 16 residues. J was trimmed by 0 bases and V by 5 bases; bases with no gene match: 5. The germline V gene encodes CDR1 SGDLS and CDR2 YYNGEE. Full variable domain (missing parts from reference TRBV9 and TRBJ2-1): DSGVTQTPKHLITATGQRVTLRCSPRSGDLSVYWYQQSLDQGLQFLIQYYNGEERAKGNILERFSAQQFPDLHSELNLSSLELGDSALYFCASSVPSGSSYNEQFFGPGTRLTVL.

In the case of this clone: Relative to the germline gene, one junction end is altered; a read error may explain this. CDR3 loop: CAGQSPTRGEHLF. The CDR3 nucleotides are TGTGCCGGCCAATCACCTACGAGAGGAGAACACCTCTTC. The V gene is TRBV7-9, the J gene TRBJ1-2, with D uncertain. Germline CDR1 reads SEHNR; CDR2 reads FQNEAQ (reference sequence). CDR3 size: 13 residues.

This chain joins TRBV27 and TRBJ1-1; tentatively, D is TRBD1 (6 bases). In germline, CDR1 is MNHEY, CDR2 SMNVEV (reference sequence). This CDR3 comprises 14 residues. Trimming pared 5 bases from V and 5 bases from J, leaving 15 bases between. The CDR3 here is CASSPYRETTEAFF. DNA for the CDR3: TGTGCCAGCAGTCCCTACAGGGAAACGACTGAAGCTTTCTTT.

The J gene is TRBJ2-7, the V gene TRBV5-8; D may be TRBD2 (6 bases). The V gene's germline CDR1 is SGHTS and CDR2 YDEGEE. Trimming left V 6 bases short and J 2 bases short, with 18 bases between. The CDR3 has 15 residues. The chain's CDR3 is CASTLGGARAYEQYF. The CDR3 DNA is TGTGCCAGCACCCTAGGAGGGGCGCGAGCCTACGAGCAGTACTTC.

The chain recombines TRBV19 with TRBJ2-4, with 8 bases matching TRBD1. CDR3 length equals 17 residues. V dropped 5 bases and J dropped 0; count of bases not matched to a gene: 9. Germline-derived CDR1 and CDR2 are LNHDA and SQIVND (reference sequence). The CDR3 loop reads CASSPGQVEIAKNIQYF. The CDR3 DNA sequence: TGTGCCAGTAGTCCGGGACAGGTCGAAATAGCCAAAAACATTCAGTACTTC.

Written as DNA, the CDR3 is TGTGCCAGCAGCGAAGGGGACAGTTACAATGAGCAGTTCTTC. Protein sequence: CASSEGDSYNEQFF. The rearrangement links TRBV9 to TRBJ2-1, with 7 bases matching TRBD1. In germline, CDR1 is SGDLS, CDR2 YYNGEE. This CDR3 is 14 amino acids long. J lost 4 bases, V lost 3 bases, and 4 bases had no gene match.

Here the CDR3 DNA reads TGTGCCAGCAGTTACCCCTCTCAGCCCCAGCATTTT. Protein sequence: CASSYPSQPQHF. J is TRBJ1-5 and V is TRBV6-2 or TRBV6-3, with D unresolved. Germline V gene sequence: CDR1 MNHEY, CDR2 SVGEGT. Deletions cut 2 bases from V and 6 bases from J, with 5 bases between. The CDR3 extends over 12 amino acids.

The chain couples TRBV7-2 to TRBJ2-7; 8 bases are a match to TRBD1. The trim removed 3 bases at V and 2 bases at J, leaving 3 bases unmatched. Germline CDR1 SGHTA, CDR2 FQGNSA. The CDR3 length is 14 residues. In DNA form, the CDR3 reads TGTGCCAGCAGCTTGACAGGGGTTCCCTACGAGCAGTACTTC. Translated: CASSLTGVPYEQYF. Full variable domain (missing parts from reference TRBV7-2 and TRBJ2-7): GAGVSQSPSNKVTEKGKDVELRCDPISGHTALYWYRQSLGQGLEFLIYFQGNSAPDKSGLPSDRFSAERTGGSVSTLTIQRTQQEDSAVYLCASSLTGVPYEQYFGPGTRLTVT.

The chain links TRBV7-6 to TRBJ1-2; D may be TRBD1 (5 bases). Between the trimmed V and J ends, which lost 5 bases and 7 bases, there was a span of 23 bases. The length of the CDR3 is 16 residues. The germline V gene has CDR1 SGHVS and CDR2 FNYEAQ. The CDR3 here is CASSRSGRDPRGGYTF. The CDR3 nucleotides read TGTGCCAGCAGCCGGTCAGGGCGGGACCCAAGAGGTGGCTACACCTTC.

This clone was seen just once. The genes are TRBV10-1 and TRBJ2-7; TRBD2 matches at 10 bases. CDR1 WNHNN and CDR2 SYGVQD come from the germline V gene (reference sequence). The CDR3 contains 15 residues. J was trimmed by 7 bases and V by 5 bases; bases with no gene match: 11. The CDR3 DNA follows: TGCGCCAGCAGTCCTAAACTAGCGGGATTGAGTGAGCAGTACTTC. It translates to CASSPKLAGLSEQYF.

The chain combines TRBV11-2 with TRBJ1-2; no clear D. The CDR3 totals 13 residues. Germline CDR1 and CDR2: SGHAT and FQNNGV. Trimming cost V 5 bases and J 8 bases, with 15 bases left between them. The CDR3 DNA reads TGTGCCAGCAGCCCAGGCCCCGTCTCCGGCTACACCTTC. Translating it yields CASSPGPVSGYTF.

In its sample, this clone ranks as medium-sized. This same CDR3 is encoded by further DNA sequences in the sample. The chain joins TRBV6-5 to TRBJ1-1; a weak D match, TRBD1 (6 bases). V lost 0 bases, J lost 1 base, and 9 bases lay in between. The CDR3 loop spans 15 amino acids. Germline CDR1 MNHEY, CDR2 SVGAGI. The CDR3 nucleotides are TGTGCCAGCAGTTACTCGGGCAGGGGGAACACTGAAGCTTTCTTT. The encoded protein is CASSYSGRGNTEAFF.

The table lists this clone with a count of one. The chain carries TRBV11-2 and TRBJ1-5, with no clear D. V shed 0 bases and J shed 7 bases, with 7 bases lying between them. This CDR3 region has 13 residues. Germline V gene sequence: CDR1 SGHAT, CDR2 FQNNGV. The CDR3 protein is CASSLDRNQPQHF. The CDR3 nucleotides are TGTGCCAGCAGCTTAGATAGAAACCAGCCCCAGCATTTT.

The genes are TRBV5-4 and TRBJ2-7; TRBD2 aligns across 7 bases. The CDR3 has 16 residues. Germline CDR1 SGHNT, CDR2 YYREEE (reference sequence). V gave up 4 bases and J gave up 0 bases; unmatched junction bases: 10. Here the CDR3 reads CASSLRAAGVSYEQYF. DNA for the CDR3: TGTGCCAGCAGCCTGAGGGCGGCGGGAGTCTCCTACGAGCAGTACTTC.

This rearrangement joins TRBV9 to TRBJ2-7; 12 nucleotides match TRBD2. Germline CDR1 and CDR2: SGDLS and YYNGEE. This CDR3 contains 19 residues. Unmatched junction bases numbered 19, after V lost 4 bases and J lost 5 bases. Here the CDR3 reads CASSSTVRLAGEGLDEQYF. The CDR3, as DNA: TGTGCCAGCAGCTCAACCGTCAGACTAGCGGGAGAAGGGTTGGACGAGCAGTACTTC.

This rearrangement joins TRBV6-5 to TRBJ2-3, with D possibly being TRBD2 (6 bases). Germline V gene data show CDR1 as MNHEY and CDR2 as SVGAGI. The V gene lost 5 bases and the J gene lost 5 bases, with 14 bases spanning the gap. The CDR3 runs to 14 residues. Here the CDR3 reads CASSINSGRDTQYF. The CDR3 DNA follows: TGTGCCAGCAGTATCAATAGCGGCAGAGATACGCAGTATTTT.

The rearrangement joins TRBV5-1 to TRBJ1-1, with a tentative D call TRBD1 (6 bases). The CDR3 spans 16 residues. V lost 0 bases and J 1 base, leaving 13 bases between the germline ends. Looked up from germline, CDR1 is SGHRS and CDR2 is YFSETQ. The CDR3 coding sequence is TGCGCCAGCAGCTTGGGAATCAGGGGCCGGAACACTGAAGCTTTCTTT. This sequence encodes CASSLGIRGRNTEAFF.

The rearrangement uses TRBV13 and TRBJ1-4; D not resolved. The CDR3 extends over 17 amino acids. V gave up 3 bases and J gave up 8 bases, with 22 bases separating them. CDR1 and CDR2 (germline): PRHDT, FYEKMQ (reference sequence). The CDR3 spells CASSFGTDIRSIEKLFF. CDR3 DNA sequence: TGTGCCAGCAGCTTTGGAACCGACATTAGGTCAATAGAAAAACTGTTTTTT.

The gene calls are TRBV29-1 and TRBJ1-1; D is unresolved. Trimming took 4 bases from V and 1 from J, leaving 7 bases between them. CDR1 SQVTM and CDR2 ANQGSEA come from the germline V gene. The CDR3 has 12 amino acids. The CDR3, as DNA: TGCAGCGTTGGAACGGGGAACACTGAAGCTTTCTTT. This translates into CSVGTGNTEAFF.

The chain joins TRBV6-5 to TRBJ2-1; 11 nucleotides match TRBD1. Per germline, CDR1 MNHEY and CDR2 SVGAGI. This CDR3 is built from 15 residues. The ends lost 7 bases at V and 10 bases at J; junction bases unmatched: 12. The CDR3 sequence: CASIREDRGRREQFF. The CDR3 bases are TGTGCCAGCATTAGGGAGGACAGGGGGCGCCGAGAGCAGTTCTTC.

The CDR3 spells CASSPPGPTLNSPLHF. CDR3 coding DNA: TGTGCCAGCAGCCCGCCGGGTCCTACCTTAAATTCACCCCTCCACTTT. This chain joins TRBV14 and TRBJ1-6, with unresolved D. The CDR3 loop spans 16 amino acids. Germline lookup yields CDR1 SGHDN and CDR2 FVKESK. V lost 4 bases and J lost 7, with 17 bases in between.

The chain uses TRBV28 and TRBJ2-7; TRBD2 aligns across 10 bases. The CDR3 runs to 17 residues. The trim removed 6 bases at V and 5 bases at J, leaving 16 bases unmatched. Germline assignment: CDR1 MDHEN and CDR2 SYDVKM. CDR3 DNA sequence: TGTGCCAGCAGGATTAGGCGAGCGGGAGGGCCTAGAAACGAGCAGTACTTC. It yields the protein CASRIRRAGGPRNEQYF.

The CDR3 is CASSTEEANTGELFF. The CDR3 bases are TGTGCCAGCAGCACGGAGGAGGCGAACACCGGGGAGCTGTTTTTT. V gene TRBV21-1 combines with J gene TRBJ2-2; the table's D call TRBD2 went unverified against the DNA. TRBV21-1 is classified as a pseudogene. This CDR3 is built from 15 residues.

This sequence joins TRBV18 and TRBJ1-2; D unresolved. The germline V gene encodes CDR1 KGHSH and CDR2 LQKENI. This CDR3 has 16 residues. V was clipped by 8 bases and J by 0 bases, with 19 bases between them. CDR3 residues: CASREGSSFPNYGYTF. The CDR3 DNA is TGTGCCAGCAGAGAGGGATCGTCCTTTCCTAACTATGGCTACACCTTC. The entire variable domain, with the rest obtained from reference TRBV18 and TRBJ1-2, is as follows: NAGVMQNPRHLVRRRGQEARLRCSPMKGHSHVYWYRQLPEEGLKFMVYLQKENIIDESGMPKERFSAEFPKEGPSILRIQQVVRGDSAAYFCASREGSSFPNYGYTFGSGTRLTVV.

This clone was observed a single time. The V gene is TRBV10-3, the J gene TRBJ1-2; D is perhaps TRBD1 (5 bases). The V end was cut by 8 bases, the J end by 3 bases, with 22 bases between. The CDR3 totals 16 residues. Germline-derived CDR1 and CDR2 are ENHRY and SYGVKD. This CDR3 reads CAIAGVPGLSDYGYTF. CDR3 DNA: TGTGCCATCGCGGGGGTTCCCGGGCTATCGGACTATGGCTACACCTTC.

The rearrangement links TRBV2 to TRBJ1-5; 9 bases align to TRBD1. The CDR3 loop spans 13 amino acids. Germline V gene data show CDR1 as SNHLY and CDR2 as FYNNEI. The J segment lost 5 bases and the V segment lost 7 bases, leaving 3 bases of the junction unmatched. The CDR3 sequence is CASTGDRDQPQHF. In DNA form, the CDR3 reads TGTGCCAGCACCGGGGACAGGGATCAGCCCCAGCATTTT.